What follows describes a single T cell receptor (beta chain). This clone was counted a single time. There is no known antigen for this receptor. Per-nucleotide qualities are absent, and no much larger clonotype sits a single base away. Library construction relied on the immunoSEQ multiplex PCR assay. About 9.9 x 10^4 TCR templates per sample were assayed by the deep sequencing platform. Genomic DNA extracted from sorted T cells was used for TCRbeta CDR3 sequencing. In the paper's pipeline: Clonal analysis of TCRbeta CDR3 data was done in the R programming language. Alloreactive CD4+ and CD8+ clones were defined by comparing unstimulated samples with post-reaction CFSE-low samples. Regulatory or non-regulatory origin was assigned to alloreactive CD4+ clones by matching of sequences to sorted unstimulated Treg and non-Treg repertoires. TCRdb limited this immuneACCESS table to in-frame rearrangements with V and J called. A share of clones is missing; checked studies link under half to unresolved V genes, and the rest is unexplained. The V and J calls and the clone size are those of that table, but D and trimming were determined from the DNA. In this sample the table shows tens of thousands of clones, more than 85% of which occur a single time. Of the sample, roughly 0.35% is held by the ten largest clones.

The data belong to a study of siplizumab effects on memory and regulatory T cells (dated by TCRdb to the late 2010s). Looking at the study overall: The effect of the anti-CD2 antibody siplizumab on alloreactive T-cell subsets was examined in allogeneic mixed lymphocyte reactions constructed from human PBMCs.

Additional sequencing covered unstimulated subsets from a few donor pairs, namely CD8+ effector memory, CD4+ naive, CD8+ TEMRA, CD4+ memory and CD8+ naive. Sorted unstimulated T cells, along with proliferating T cells recovered from mixed lymphocyte reactions, underwent TCRbeta CDR3 sequencing. Fresh whole blood from fewer than 11 HLA-typed healthy donors was used to isolate PBMCs. Study-level results and caveats: Unstimulated naive T cells appeared more diverse than memory T cells, and naive cells seemed to contribute substantially to the alloresponse. About 75-95% of proliferating CD4+ or CD8+ clones could not be given a naive or memory phenotype. Siplizumab significantly lowered the cumulative frequency of alloreactive sequences that could be traced to unstimulated CD4+ memory T cells. Because sequences at frequencies below about 10^-5 were poorly captured, only a minor fraction of alloreactive clones could be mapped back to unstimulated subsets. Among mappable alloreactive CD4+ clones, an average Treg-derived fraction of about 70% was observed with siplizumab, compared with roughly 28% in control reactions. Whether proliferating Tregs from siplizumab cultures were suppressive was not functionally confirmed.

Taken from the germline V gene, the CDR1 and CDR2 loops are SGHAT and FQNNGV. V is cut by 2 bases and J by 6 bases, and the space between the germline ends is 12 bases. The CDR3 measures 14 amino acids from cysteine to phenylalanine. The only DNA kept is the CDR3, 42 bases in frame from the first base. This sequence originates from a human donor in good health. The chain uses TRBV11-2 and TRBJ2-3, with TRBD2 as a weak D call on 6 bases. The specimen was naive CD8+ T cells sorted from blood. The sample's cell subset or site label, decoded: unstimulated naive T cells. The DNA reads as follows: TGTGCCAGCAGCTTACTCGGGAGCTCCGATACGCAGTATTTT. Translated, this is CASSLLGSSDTQYF.